Listed below are T cell receptor beta chains from one sample, sequenced in a study of blood T cell repertoires in COVID-19. Method: immunoSEQ multiplex PCR; TCRdb's copy keeps in-frame clones and lacks some. The sample yields a few hundred thousand clones, around 85% seen once. Sequenced material: PBMCs or T cells enriched from blood (not recorded which). These receptors originate from a man aged 35 to 55 who had recovered from COVID-19. The CDR3 runs from the conserved cysteine through the conserved F or W. D genes are given only for firm matches. Size is omitted from some rows. Given values are once, few, many or a class for expanded clones.

length	D	V	J	size	DNA	CDR3
17	TRBD2	TRBV5-3	TRBJ2-3	NA	TGTGCCAGAAGCTGTCCACTAGCGGGAGGGATCACAGATACGCAGTATTTT	CARSCPLAGGITDTQYF
14	NA	TRBV19	TRBJ2-7	NA	TGTGCCAGTACCCCCGGTAGGGGGGGGTACGAGCAGTACTTC	CASTPGRGGYEQYF
12	NA	TRBV28	TRBJ1-4	NA	TGTGCCAGCAGCTCACAGGCGCGAAAACTGTTTTTT	CASSSQARKLFF
17	NA	TRBV18	TRBJ1-5	NA	TGTGCCAGCTCACCTTTGCGTGTCGTGGGGGCGACTCAGCCCCAGCATTTT	CASSPLRVVGATQPQHF
17	NA	TRBV30	TRBJ1-6	few	TGTGCCTGGAGTGCCACAGACCGGGGCTCCTATAATTCACCCCTCCACTTT	CAWSATDRGSYNSPLHF
13	NA	TRBV19	TRBJ2-7	NA	TGTGCCAGTAGTAAAGACACGACTTACGAGCAGTACTTC	CASSKDTTYEQYF
16	NA	TRBV4-1	TRBJ1-2	NA	TGCGCCAGCAGCCAAGATTCGGGGACAACCGCCTATGGCTACACCTTC	CASSQDSGTTAYGYTF
16	TRBD2	TRBV5-1	TRBJ2-5	NA	TGCGCCAGCAGCCCTGTAGCGGGAGGGCCCGGGGAGACCCAGTACTTC	CASSPVAGGPGETQYF
15	NA	TRBV6-4	TRBJ1-2	NA	TGTGCCAGCAGTGAGCGAGGGAGTTTAGGCTATGGCTACACCTTC	CASSERGSLGYGYTF
15	TRBD1	TRBV3-1/TRBV3-2	TRBJ2-7	NA	TGTGCCAGCAGCCAAGGGACAGGGGGCTTTTCCGAGCAGTACTTC	CASSQGTGGFSEQYF
15	TRBD1	TRBV19	TRBJ1-2	few	TGTGCCAGTAGTGAGACAGGGAATCGAGGCTATGGCTACACCTTC	CASSETGNRGYGYTF
12	NA	TRBV7-9	TRBJ2-3	NA	TGTGCCAGCAGCCGGGGGACAGATACGCAGTATTTT	CASSRGTDTQYF
14	NA	TRBV6-5	TRBJ2-1	NA	TGTGCCAGCAGTTACGCTCTAGCGCCCAATGAGCAGTTCTTC	CASSYALAPNEQFF
15	TRBD1	TRBV19	TRBJ1-2	NA	TGTGCCAGTAGTACCACAGGGGAACCTAACTATGGCTACACCTTC	CASSTTGEPNYGYTF
14	TRBD1	TRBV7-9	TRBJ2-7	NA	TGTGCCAGCAGCTGGGGACAGGGATACTACGAGCAGTACTTC	CASSWGQGYYEQYF
11	TRBD1	TRBV12-3/TRBV12-4	TRBJ1-1	NA	TGTGCCAGCAGTAGAGGGGGCGAAGCTTTCTTT	CASSRGGEAFF
15	TRBD1	TRBV7-9	TRBJ1-1	NA	TGTGCCAGCAGCCCGGGACAGGGGGCATACACTGAAGCTTTCTTT	CASSPGQGAYTEAFF
13	NA	TRBV6-4	TRBJ2-2	medium-sized	TGTGCCAGCAGTGACAGGGGCACCGGGGAGCTGTTTTTT	CASSDRGTGELFF
13	TRBD1	TRBV2	TRBJ2-2	once	TGTGCCAGCAGTCTACAGGGGACCGGGGAGCTGTTTTTT	CASSLQGTGELFF
10	NA	TRBV29-1	TRBJ2-1	NA	TGCAGTGGGAGGCAGGGTGAGCAGTTCTTC	CSGRQGEQFF